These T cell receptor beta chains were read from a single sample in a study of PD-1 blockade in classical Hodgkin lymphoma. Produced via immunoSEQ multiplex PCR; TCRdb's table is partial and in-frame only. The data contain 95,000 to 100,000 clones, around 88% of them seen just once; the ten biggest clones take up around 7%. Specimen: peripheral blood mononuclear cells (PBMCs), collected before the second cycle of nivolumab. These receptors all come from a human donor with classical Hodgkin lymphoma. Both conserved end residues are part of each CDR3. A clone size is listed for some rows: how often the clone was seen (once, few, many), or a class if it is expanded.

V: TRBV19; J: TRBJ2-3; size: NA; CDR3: CASSIGPGPDTQYF
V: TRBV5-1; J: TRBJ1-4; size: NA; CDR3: CASSLQLGTNEKLFF
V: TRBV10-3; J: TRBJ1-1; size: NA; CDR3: CATEGTGNTEAFF
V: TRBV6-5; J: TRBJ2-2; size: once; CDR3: CATGAGEGELFF
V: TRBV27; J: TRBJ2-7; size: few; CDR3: CASSLISGQSYEQYF
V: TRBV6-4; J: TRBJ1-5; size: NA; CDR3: CASSDSTGQPQHF
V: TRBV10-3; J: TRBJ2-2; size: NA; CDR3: CAISPRIGDPNTGELFF
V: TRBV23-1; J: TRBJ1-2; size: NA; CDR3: CASSHPISQGIRGYTF
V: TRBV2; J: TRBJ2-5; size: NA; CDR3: CASSWLEEETQYF
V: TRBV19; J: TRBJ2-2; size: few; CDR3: CASSNLAGRIGELFF
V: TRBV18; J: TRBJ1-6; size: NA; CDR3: CASSPAGTYSPLHF
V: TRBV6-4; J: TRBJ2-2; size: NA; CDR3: CASSDRAVGGELFF
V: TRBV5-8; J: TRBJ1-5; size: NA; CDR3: CASSLEWGTIQPQHF
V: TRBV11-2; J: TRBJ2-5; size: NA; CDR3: CASSLILGGETQYF
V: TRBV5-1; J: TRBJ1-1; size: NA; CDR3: CASSLAFRTGTEAFF
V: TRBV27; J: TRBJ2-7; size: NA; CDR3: CASTRSSGASYEQYF
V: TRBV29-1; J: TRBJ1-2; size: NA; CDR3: CSVTRGRGNGYTF
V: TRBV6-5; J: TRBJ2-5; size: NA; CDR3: CASSYGRGPKETQYF
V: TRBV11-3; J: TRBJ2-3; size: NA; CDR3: CASSQGGESTDTQYF
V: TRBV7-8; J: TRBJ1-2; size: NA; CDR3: CASSLTRGNYGYTF
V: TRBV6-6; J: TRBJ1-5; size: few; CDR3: CASSPGQGAISYF
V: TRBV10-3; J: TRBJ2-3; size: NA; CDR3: CATSGTSGGVLTDTQYF
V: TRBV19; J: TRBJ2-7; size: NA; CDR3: CASSPGRTYEQYF
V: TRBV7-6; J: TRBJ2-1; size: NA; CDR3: CASSLGTHNEQFF
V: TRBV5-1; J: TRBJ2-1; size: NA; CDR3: CASSFWTSGGLYNEQFF
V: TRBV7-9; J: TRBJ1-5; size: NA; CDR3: CASSLGQGGSNQPQHF
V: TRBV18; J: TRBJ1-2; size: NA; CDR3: CASSQGQGYGYTF
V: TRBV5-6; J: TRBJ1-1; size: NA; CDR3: CASSLAGGNTEAFF
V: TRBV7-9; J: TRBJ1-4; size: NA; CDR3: CASSLILPFTETNEKLFF
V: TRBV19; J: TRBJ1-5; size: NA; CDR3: CASSDPGQGRDQPQHF
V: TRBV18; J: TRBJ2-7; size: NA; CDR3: CASSPGMGYEQYF
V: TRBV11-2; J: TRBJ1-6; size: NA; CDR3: CASSSSWGGEPLHF
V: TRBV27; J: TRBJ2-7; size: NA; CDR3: CASSLFGLGYEQYF
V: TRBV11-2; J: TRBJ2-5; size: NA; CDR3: CASSGGQKGKETQYF
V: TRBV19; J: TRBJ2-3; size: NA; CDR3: CASGRTGTLADTQYF
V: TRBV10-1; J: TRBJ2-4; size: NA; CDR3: CASSMTGFGIQYF
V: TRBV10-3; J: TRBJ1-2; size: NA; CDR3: CAISAQGEGLSGYTF
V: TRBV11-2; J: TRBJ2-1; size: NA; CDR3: CASSRPGGLAGISYNEQFF
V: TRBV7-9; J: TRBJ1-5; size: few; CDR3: CASSMTGQGPHF
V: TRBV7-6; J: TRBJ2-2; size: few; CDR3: CASSPGQPTGELFF
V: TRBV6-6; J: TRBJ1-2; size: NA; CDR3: CASSQRPRLYGYTF
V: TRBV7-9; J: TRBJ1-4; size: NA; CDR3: CASSVTGENEKLFF
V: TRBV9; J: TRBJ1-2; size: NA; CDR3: CASSVDGGQGITNYGYTF
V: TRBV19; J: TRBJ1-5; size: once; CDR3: CASSIDLSAGSNQPQHF
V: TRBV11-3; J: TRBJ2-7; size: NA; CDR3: CASSPRTGGGEQYF
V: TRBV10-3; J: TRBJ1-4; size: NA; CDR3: CAISISGGADKLFF
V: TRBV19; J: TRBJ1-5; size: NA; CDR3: CASSIAQGANQPQHF
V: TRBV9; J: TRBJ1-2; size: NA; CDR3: CASSPQDRGRDNGYTF
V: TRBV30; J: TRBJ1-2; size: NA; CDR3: CAWTANYGYTF
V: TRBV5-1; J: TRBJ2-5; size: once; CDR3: CASSLVGGGPKETQYF
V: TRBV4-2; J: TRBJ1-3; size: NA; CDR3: CASSQDLVGGRVGNTIYF